This TCR beta chain is drawn from a study of cytomegalovirus exposure and HLA in healthy donors. Points from the study as a whole: The study designated roughly 160 TCR beta chains cytomegalovirus-associated.

For this clone: Its antigen is currently unknown.

CDR1 SEHNR and CDR2 FQNEAQ come from the germline V gene (reference sequence). The CDR3 extends over 13 amino acids. The J segment lost 8 bases and the V segment lost 1 base, leaving 1 base of the junction unmatched. Profiled with immunoSEQ multiplex PCR; TCRdb holds only in-frame clones, not every one. Of some 150,000 clones listed, about 86% are singletons. This sequence joins TRBV7-9 and TRBJ2-1; 8 positions match TRBD2. Sequenced: PBMCs. This receptor was obtained from a human donor in good health. The DNA of the CDR3 is TGTGCCAGCAGCTTAGAAGCGGGAGATGAGCAGTTCTTC. This encodes CASSLEAGDEQFF.